These T cell receptor beta chains were read from a single sample in a study of cytomegalovirus exposure and HLA in healthy donors. Using immunoSEQ multiplex PCR, the repertoire was profiled, and TCRdb retains in-frame clones only, with some absent. The sample lists approximately 190,000 clones, around 90% occurring once. Sequences were obtained from PBMCs. The receptors originated from a boy aged 2 to 10 in good health and CMV-seronegative. Both conserved end residues are part of each CDR3. Fields, in order: clone size, V gene, J gene, D gene, CDR3 protein, CDR3 DNA. The D gene is left open where the match is weak. Clone size is shown for a subset of rows, as once, few, many or a class of expanded clone.

.	TRBV23-1	TRBJ2-7	TRBD2	CASSQSVGAGGPPEDYEQYF	TGCGCCAGCAGTCAATCGGTTGGGGCGGGAGGGCCCCCTGAGGACTACGAGCAGTACTTC
.	TRBV14	TRBJ2-7	.	CASSQELGYYEQYF	TGTGCCAGCAGCCAAGAACTAGGGTACTACGAGCAGTACTTC
.	TRBV28	TRBJ2-3	.	CASSSPRNTQYF	TGTGCCAGCAGTTCTCCGCGAAATACGCAGTATTTT
.	TRBV11-2	TRBJ2-3	.	CASGGPDTQYF	TGTGCCAGCGGGGGCCCAGATACGCAGTATTTT
.	TRBV6-5	TRBJ2-7	.	CASRRDTYEQYF	TGTGCCAGCCGCCGGGACACCTACGAGCAGTACTTC
few	TRBV5-1	TRBJ2-2	TRBD2	CASSLSLLAGLPSKLNTGELFF	TGCGCCAGCAGCTTGAGCTTACTAGCGGGACTCCCATCGAAACTTAACACCGGGGAGCTGTTTTTT
.	TRBV6-1	TRBJ2-7	TRBD1	CASSIDRDYEQYF	TGTGCCAGCAGTATCGACAGGGACTACGAGCAGTACTTC
.	TRBV19	TRBJ2-7	TRBD1	CASMEGTGMYEQYF	TGTGCCAGTATGGAGGGGACAGGAATGTACGAGCAGTACTTC
.	TRBV2	TRBJ2-7	TRBD1	CASSRQGGFDEQYF	TGTGCCAGCAGCCGACAGGGGGGATTTGACGAGCAGTACTTC
.	TRBV18	TRBJ2-2	TRBD2	CASSPTSGYTGELFF	TGTGCCAGCTCACCCACTAGCGGGTACACCGGGGAGCTGTTTTTT
once	TRBV5-8	TRBJ1-3	TRBD1	CASIKDRAGNTIYF	TGTGCCAGCATCAAAGACAGGGCTGGAAACACCATATATTTT
.	TRBV7-9	TRBJ1-2	TRBD1	CASSLGTGAPGGYTF	TGTGCCAGCAGCTTAGGCACAGGGGCCCCGGGGGGCTACACCTTC
few	TRBV5-5	TRBJ2-7	.	CASSLASTGTYEQYF	TGTGCCAGCAGCTTGGCCTCTACGGGTACCTACGAGCAGTACTTC
once	TRBV30	TRBJ2-6	.	CAWSVIGGGPGANVLTF	TGTGCCTGGAGTGTTATCGGAGGGGGCCCCGGGGCCAACGTCCTGACTTTC
.	TRBV4-1	TRBJ2-3	.	CASSQDREVPDTQYF	TGCGCCAGCAGCCAAGATAGGGAGGTGCCAGATACGCAGTATTTT
.	TRBV28	TRBJ2-1	TRBD2	CASTPWSGTYNEQFF	TGTGCCAGCACCCCGTGGAGCGGGACTTACAATGAGCAGTTCTTC
.	TRBV14	TRBJ2-1	TRBD2	CASSQDLSGLAGMETRFF	TGTGCCAGCAGCCAAGATCTATCGGGACTAGCGGGAATGGAAACGAGGTTCTTC